The rows below give T cell receptor beta chains drawn from one sample of a study of CD8+ T cells in alopecia areata. The method was immunoSEQ multiplex PCR; TCRdb's version includes in-frame clones alone and lacks a portion of them. The table records 150,000 to 200,000 clones, roughly 63% of them present only once. This sample comprised CD4+ T cells sorted from blood, obtained at roughly week 58, from a patient treated with tofacitinib. The source is a human donor with alopecia areata. The CDR3 runs from the conserved cysteine through the conserved F or W. Each record gives: CDR3 DNA, CDR3 protein, clone size, J gene, V gene, D gene. The D gene is left open where the match is weak. Expanded clones get a size class; other rows say once, few or many, or leave the size out.

DNA: TGCAGCGTTGAACCAGCGGGGATCAATGAGCAGTTCTTC
CDR3: CSVEPAGINEQFF
size: NA
J: TRBJ2-1
V: TRBV29-1
D: TRBD2

DNA: TGCGCCACCAGACGACAGGCGAACACTGAAGCTTTCTTT
CDR3: CATRRQANTEAFF
size: NA
J: TRBJ1-1
V: TRBV5-1
D: NA

DNA: TGTGCCAGCAGCTCCGGCGGGGTGGCCTACGAGCAGTACTTC
CDR3: CASSSGGVAYEQYF
size: NA
J: TRBJ2-7
V: TRBV5-6
D: NA

DNA: TGTGCCATCAGTGAGTCAGCGTCCTTTGGGTCGCCATACTACGAGCAGTACTTC
CDR3: CAISESASFGSPYYEQYF
size: many
J: TRBJ2-7
V: TRBV10-3
D: NA

DNA: TGCAGCGTGGGCGTCGCCTTCGAAGCTTTCTTT
CDR3: CSVGVAFEAFF
size: NA
J: TRBJ1-1
V: TRBV29-1
D: NA

DNA: TGCGCCAGCAGCCAAGATATCGGCAGGGGTGATGATCAGCCCCAGCATTTT
CDR3: CASSQDIGRGDDQPQHF
size: NA
J: TRBJ1-5
V: TRBV4-1
D: NA

DNA: TGCAGCGTCCGTGGTCTGGACAGCCCTGGGATGAACACTGAAGCTTTCTTT
CDR3: CSVRGLDSPGMNTEAFF
size: NA
J: TRBJ1-1
V: TRBV29-1
D: NA

DNA: TGTGCCAGCAGCTTATCAGCAGGGGGGGCTACAGATACGCAGTATTTT
CDR3: CASSLSAGGATDTQYF
size: NA
J: TRBJ2-3
V: TRBV7-3
D: NA

DNA: TGCGCCAGCAGCCAAGTGGCCCAAAAAGACGAGCAGTACTTC
CDR3: CASSQVAQKDEQYF
size: NA
J: TRBJ2-7
V: TRBV4-1
D: NA

DNA: TGTGCCAGCAGTTACGAAGGACAGGGGGCAGAGCAGTACTTC
CDR3: CASSYEGQGAEQYF
size: NA
J: TRBJ2-7
V: TRBV6-5
D: TRBD1

DNA: TGTGCCAGCAGCGTAGTAGGAGACTATGGCTACACCTTC
CDR3: CASSVVGDYGYTF
size: NA
J: TRBJ1-2
V: TRBV9
D: NA

DNA: TGTGCCAGTAGTCCAGGGTTCGGTGAGCAGTTCTTC
CDR3: CASSPGFGEQFF
size: NA
J: TRBJ2-1
V: TRBV19
D: NA

DNA: TGCAGCGTTGGGCAGTCGAACACCGGGGAGCTGTTTTTT
CDR3: CSVGQSNTGELFF
size: few
J: TRBJ2-2
V: TRBV29-1
D: NA

DNA: TGCAGCGTTGTAGGGGGCTCGGGTCAGCCCCAGCATTTT
CDR3: CSVVGGSGQPQHF
size: NA
J: TRBJ1-5
V: TRBV29-1
D: TRBD1

DNA: TGTGCCTGGAGTGTTTCCGCCGAGACCCAGTACTTC
CDR3: CAWSVSAETQYF
size: NA
J: TRBJ2-5
V: TRBV30
D: NA

DNA: TGTGCCAGCAGTTACGCCGCGGGCACTGAAGCTTTCTTT
CDR3: CASSYAAGTEAFF
size: NA
J: TRBJ1-1
V: TRBV6-5
D: NA

DNA: TGTGCCAGCAGCTTTCAGGAAGGACGCACAGATACGCAGTATTTT
CDR3: CASSFQEGRTDTQYF
size: NA
J: TRBJ2-3
V: TRBV5-6
D: NA

DNA: TGTGCCAGCAGGAGGCCTGACCGCACAGTGAATACGCAGTATTTT
CDR3: CASRRPDRTVNTQYF
size: many
J: TRBJ2-3
V: TRBV6-1
D: NA

DNA: TGCGCCAGCAGCCCAATGAATTCACCCCTCCACTTT
CDR3: CASSPMNSPLHF
size: NA
J: TRBJ1-6
V: TRBV4-1
D: NA

DNA: TGTGCCAGCAGCTCCACCAGCAGGTTCTCTGGAAACACCATATATTTT
CDR3: CASSSTSRFSGNTIYF
size: NA
J: TRBJ1-3
V: TRBV7-6
D: NA

DNA: TGCGCCAGCAGCTCGGGTGACAGGGTCGCCTACACCTTC
CDR3: CASSSGDRVAYTF
size: NA
J: TRBJ1-2
V: TRBV5-1
D: TRBD1

DNA: TGTGCCAGCTACGGGGAGGGCAGAACTAATCAGCCCCAGCATTTT
CDR3: CASYGEGRTNQPQHF
size: once
J: TRBJ1-5
V: TRBV6-6
D: NA

DNA: TGTGCCTGGAGCCCCGCCGGGGGAGCTTTCTTT
CDR3: CAWSPAGGAFF
size: NA
J: TRBJ1-1
V: TRBV30
D: NA

DNA: TGTGCCAGCAGTTTTAACTTCAATCAGCCCCAGCATTTT
CDR3: CASSFNFNQPQHF
size: NA
J: TRBJ1-5
V: TRBV6-5
D: NA

DNA: TGTGCTAGTGGTTGGATGACAGGGTCAGAGCAGTACTTC
CDR3: CASGWMTGSEQYF
size: NA
J: TRBJ2-7
V: TRBV12-5
D: TRBD1

DNA: TGTGCCTGGAGTGTACCAGGTAACACTGAAGCTTTCTTT
CDR3: CAWSVPGNTEAFF
size: NA
J: TRBJ1-1
V: TRBV30
D: NA

DNA: TGTGCCAGCTCATCTCAGGACACAGATACGCAGTATTTT
CDR3: CASSSQDTDTQYF
size: NA
J: TRBJ2-3
V: TRBV18
D: NA

DNA: TGTGCCAGCAGCCTGGGGAGCGGGCGCACAGATACGCAGTATTTT
CDR3: CASSLGSGRTDTQYF
size: NA
J: TRBJ2-3
V: TRBV6-5
D: NA

DNA: TGTGCCAGCAGCCGGGGCGTCCCCTATGGCTACACCTTC
CDR3: CASSRGVPYGYTF
size: NA
J: TRBJ1-2
V: TRBV5-6
D: NA

DNA: TGTGCCAGCAGCCGGGACAGCTACGAGCAGTACTTC
CDR3: CASSRDSYEQYF
size: NA
J: TRBJ2-7
V: TRBV6-5
D: TRBD1

DNA: TGCAGCGCAGGGACTAGTCCCAATGAGCAGTTCTTC
CDR3: CSAGTSPNEQFF
size: NA
J: TRBJ2-1
V: TRBV29-1
D: TRBD2

DNA: TGTGCCAGCAGCCCGAGTTGGGGGTCCTACGAGCAGTACTTC
CDR3: CASSPSWGSYEQYF
size: NA
J: TRBJ2-7
V: TRBV6-5
D: NA

DNA: TGTGCCAGCAGTTACCGGACCGAGCGCGAAGGGCAGTACTTC
CDR3: CASSYRTEREGQYF
size: once
J: TRBJ2-7
V: TRBV6-6
D: NA

DNA: TGTGCCAGCAGCGCGGACAGGAACACTGAAGCTTTCTTT
CDR3: CASSADRNTEAFF
size: NA
J: TRBJ1-1
V: TRBV6-4
D: NA

DNA: TGTGCCACCAGAGGTGTTGAAGAGACCCAGTACTTC
CDR3: CATRGVEETQYF
size: few
J: TRBJ2-5
V: TRBV15
D: NA

DNA: TGTGCCAGCAGCGAAGACAGGACCGGGGAGCTGTTTTTT
CDR3: CASSEDRTGELFF
size: NA
J: TRBJ2-2
V: TRBV2
D: NA